The 26 T cell receptor beta chains reported below all come from one sample, sequenced in a study of blood T cell repertoires in COVID-19. Sequencing used immunoSEQ multiplex PCR; TCRdb keeps in-frame clones, though not all of them. Of 300,000 to 400,000 clones in the sample, around 86% were seen once. The specimen sequenced was PBMCs or T cells enriched from blood (not recorded which). The receptors derive from a man in his sixties who had recovered from COVID-19.

The CDR3 DNA reads TGTGCCTCCTGGGGGGGGGCCGCGAACACTGAAGCTTTCTTT. Its translation is CASWGGAANTEAFF. V is TRBV25-1 and J is TRBJ1-1; a weak D match, TRBD1 (6 bases). Trimming pared 11 bases from V and 1 base from J, leaving 17 bases between. The CDR3 runs 14 residues. The germline V gene has CDR1 MGHDK and CDR2 SYGVNS.

V usage is TRBV28 and J usage is TRBJ2-5; TRBD1 might be the D (8 bases). The CDR3 has 16 amino acids. The V and J ends lost 2 bases and 1 base respectively, with 14 bases between them. Germline V lookup: CDR1 MDHEN, CDR2 SYDVKM. This CDR3 reads CASSLGQGGGQETQYF. The CDR3 nucleotides read TGTGCCAGCAGTTTAGGACAGGGAGGGGGCCAAGAGACCCAGTACTTC.

For the CDR3, the DNA is TGTGCCAGCAGCCCCCCGAGCGGGAGCCCAGGAGGGCAGTATTTT. It translates to CASSPPSGSPGGQYF. V gene TRBV7-2 combines with J gene TRBJ2-3; 8 nucleotides agree with TRBD2. Germline CDR1 is SGHTA and CDR2 is FQGNSA. Trimming at V came to 5 bases and at J to 11 bases, leaving 15 bases not matched to a gene. The CDR3 runs to 15 residues. The variable domain in full, completed from reference TRBV7-2 and TRBJ2-3, reads GAGVSQSPSNKVTEKGKDVELRCDPISGHTALYWYRQSLGQGLEFLIYFQGNSAPDKSGLPSDRFSAERTGGSVSTLTIQRTQQEDSAVYLCASSPPSGSPGGQYFGPGTRLTVL.

This clone was observed a single time. This chain joins TRBV6-5 and TRBJ2-7; 10 bases map to TRBD1. The CDR3 loop spans 14 amino acids. J lost 2 bases, V lost 4 bases, and 2 bases had no gene match. Germline CDR1 reads MNHEY; CDR2 reads SVGAGI. The CDR3 DNA reads TGTGCCAGCAGTTGGACAGGGGGTACCTACGAGCAGTACTTC. This sequence encodes CASSWTGGTYEQYF.

V is TRBV6-5 and J is TRBJ2-7, with TRBD1 matching 7 bases. The J segment lost 0 bases and the V segment lost 5 bases, leaving 7 bases of the junction unmatched. The CDR3 has 15 amino acids. Germline lookup yields CDR1 MNHEY and CDR2 SVGAGI. CDR3 nucleotides: TGTGCCAGCAGTCCCCGCAAGGGGGCCTCCTACGAGCAGTACTTC. This encodes CASSPRKGASYEQYF.

The genes are TRBV3-1 (or the pseudogene TRBV3-2) and TRBJ1-6; TRBD1 is a possible D gene (5 bases). The germline gives CDR1 LGHDT, CDR2 YNNKEL (reference sequence). V lost 0 bases and J 4 bases, leaving 16 bases between the germline ends. The CDR3 is 18 residues long. For the CDR3, the DNA is TGTGCCAGCAGCCAAGATCGTAGAGGGGACTCTTATAATTCACCCCTCCACTTT. Translating it yields CASSQDRRGDSYNSPLHF.

V usage is TRBV19 and J usage is TRBJ2-2; D not resolved. Germline CDR1 LNHDA, CDR2 SQIVND (reference sequence). The CDR3 is made up of 14 amino acids. With 10 bases removed from V and 7 bases from J, the gap between germline ends came to 19 bases. The CDR3 sequence: CATLPRIGVGELFF. DNA of the CDR3: TGTGCCACACTCCCGAGGATTGGTGTCGGGGAGCTGTTTTTT. Looking up the rest from reference TRBV19 and TRBJ2-2 gives the full variable domain: DGGITQSPKYLFRKEGQNVTLSCEQNLNHDAMYWYRQDPGQGLRLIYYSQIVNDFQKGDIAEGYSVSREKKESFPLTVTSAQKNPTAFYLCATLPRIGVGELFFGEGSRLTVL.

This clone was seen only once. The CDR3 reads CASSFTGAETQYF. CDR3 nucleotides: TGTGCCAGCAGCTTTACAGGGGCGGAGACCCAGTACTTC. The V call is TRBV7-6, the J call TRBJ2-5, with 7 bases that match TRBD1. V was pared by 3 bases and J by 5 bases, with 3 bases of the junction left unmatched. This CDR3 is 13 amino acids long. Germline CDR1 SGHVS, CDR2 FNYEAQ. The whole variable domain, remainder taken from reference TRBV7-6 and TRBJ2-5, is GAGVSQSPRYKVTKRGQDVALRCDPISGHVSLYWYRQALGQGPEFLTYFNYEAQQDKSGLPNDRFSAERPEGSISTLTIQRTEQRDSAMYRCASSFTGAETQYFGPGTRLLVL.

As to this clone: The same CDR3 also results from other DNA sequences found in this sample. V and J are TRBV12-3 or TRBV12-4 and TRBJ1-1; D may be TRBD1 (5 bases). This CDR3 has 13 residues. V dropped 6 bases and J dropped 4 bases, with 12 bases sitting between them. The CDR3 DNA follows: TGTGCCAGCAGCCCGCTGGGGGGCACTGAAGCTTTCTTT. Translation: CASSPLGGTEAFF.

About this clone itself: This sample includes further DNA sequences coding for the same CDR3. The chain recombines TRBV27 with TRBJ2-5, with unresolved D. Germline CDR1 MNHEY, CDR2 SMNVEV (reference sequence). This CDR3 is built from 12 residues. Trimming left V 3 bases short and J 1 base short, with 3 bases between. CDR3 sequence reads: CASSFRQETQYF. CDR3 DNA sequence: TGTGCCAGCAGTTTTCGCCAAGAGACCCAGTACTTC.

The V and J genes are TRBV9 and TRBJ2-2; 7 bases align to TRBD2. The CDR3 length is 15 residues. V lost 6 bases, J lost 6 bases, and 11 bases stayed unmatched. Germline V gives CDR1 SGDLS, CDR2 YYNGEE. The CDR3 coding sequence is TGTGCCAGCACCGGGGTGCGGGAGTACCCCGGGGAGCTGTTTTTT. As protein: CASTGVREYPGELFF. Drawing the rest from reference TRBV9 and TRBJ2-2, the complete variable domain is DSGVTQTPKHLITATGQRVTLRCSPRSGDLSVYWYQQSLDQGLQFLIQYYNGEERAKGNILERFSAQQFPDLHSELNLSSLELGDSALYFCASTGVREYPGELFFGEGSRLTVL.

This rearrangement joins TRBV10-2 to TRBJ2-1; D perhaps matches TRBD2 (6 bases). V lost 5 bases, J lost 4 bases, and 9 bases lay in between. Per the germline V gene, CDR1 is WSHSY and CDR2 is SAAADI. The CDR3 spans 13 residues. CDR3 sequence: CASSPGAYNEQFF. CDR3 nucleotides: TGCGCCAGCAGTCCGGGAGCTTACAATGAGCAGTTCTTC.

CDR3 loop: CASSQLLSGNTIYF. In nucleotides, the CDR3 is TGTGCCAGCAGTCAACTCCTCTCTGGAAACACCATATATTTT. V usage is TRBV2 and J usage is TRBJ1-3; D not certain. The V end was cut by 5 bases, the J end by 0 bases, with 8 bases between. Germline CDR1 and CDR2: SNHLY and FYNNEI. The CDR3 runs 14 residues.

This clone appeared a few times. The rearrangement uses TRBV7-2 and TRBJ2-2; 10 bases fit TRBD2. Germline CDR1 SGHTA, CDR2 FQGNSA. The V gene end was trimmed by 7 bases and the J gene end by 2 bases; junction bases not matched to a gene: 7. The CDR3 is made up of 16 amino acids. The CDR3 bases are TGTGCCAGCAAAGTTGGGACTAGCGCTAACACCGGGGAGCTGTTTTTT. This codes for CASKVGTSANTGELFF.

This chain uses TRBV28 with TRBJ2-7; tentatively, D is TRBD2 (6 bases). With 10 bases removed from V and 2 bases from J, the gap between germline ends came to 18 bases. In germline, CDR1 is MDHEN, CDR2 SYDVKM. The length of the CDR3 is 14 residues. Here the CDR3 reads CATNERDLTYEQYF. The CDR3 DNA sequence: TGTGCCACCAACGAAAGGGACTTAACCTACGAGCAGTACTTC.

V usage is TRBV28 and J usage is TRBJ2-7; 9 bases are a match to TRBD1. This CDR3 has 14 amino acids. Trimming took 3 bases from V and 3 from J; bases not matched to a gene: 3. Germline values: CDR1 MDHEN, CDR2 SYDVKM. The CDR3 spells CASSFGTGFYEQYF. CDR3 coding DNA: TGTGCCAGCAGTTTCGGGACAGGGTTCTACGAGCAGTACTTC. The whole variable domain, remainder taken from reference TRBV28 and TRBJ2-7, is DVKVTQSSRYLVKRTGEKVFLECVQDMDHENMFWYRQDPGLGLRLIYFSYDVKMKEKGDIPEGYSVSREKKERFSLILESASTNQTSMYLCASSFGTGFYEQYFGPGTRLTVT.

The CDR3, as DNA: TGTGCCAGCAGCTTCGGGGGGCAGGGCACAGATACGCAGTATTTT. Its translation is CASSFGGQGTDTQYF. This rearrangement joins TRBV7-9 to TRBJ2-3, with D maybe TRBD2 (7 bases). The germline V gene has CDR1 SEHNR and CDR2 FQNEAQ (reference sequence). Trimming removed 3 bases at V and 1 base at J, with 11 bases between. This CDR3 spans 15 amino acids. Drawing the rest from reference TRBV7-9 and TRBJ2-3, the complete variable domain is DTGVSQNPRHKITKRGQNVTFRCDPISEHNRLYWYRQTLGQGPEFLTYFQNEAQLEKSRLLSDRFSAERPKGSFSTLEIQRTEQGDSAMYLCASSFGGQGTDTQYFGPGTRLTVL.

CDR3 DNA sequence: TGTGCCAGTAGTATTCTCGGGGTTCGGGGCAATCAGCCCCAGCATTTT. This codes for CASSILGVRGNQPQHF. The chain is built from TRBV19 and TRBJ1-5; D remains unclear. CDR3 length: 16 amino acids. V dropped 3 bases and J dropped 2 bases, with 14 bases sitting between them. The germline gives CDR1 LNHDA, CDR2 SQIVND (reference sequence).

The gene calls are TRBV9 and TRBJ1-4; 7 bases line up with TRBD1. V shed 4 bases and J 5 bases; nucleotides not matched to a gene: 11. CDR1 and CDR2 (germline): SGDLS, YYNGEE. The CDR3 has 16 amino acids. The CDR3 region is CASSPQGNRGNEKLFF. The DNA of the CDR3 is TGTGCCAGCAGCCCTCAAGGGAACAGGGGAAATGAAAAACTGTTTTTT. Supplemented by reference TRBV9 and TRBJ1-4, the full variable domain reads DSGVTQTPKHLITATGQRVTLRCSPRSGDLSVYWYQQSLDQGLQFLIQYYNGEERAKGNILERFSAQQFPDLHSELNLSSLELGDSALYFCASSPQGNRGNEKLFFGSGTQLSVL.

The V call is TRBV28, the J call TRBJ2-1; TRBD2 is a possible D gene (5 bases). Germline CDR1 MDHEN, CDR2 SYDVKM. Deletions cut 3 bases from V and 4 bases from J, with 16 bases between. The CDR3 has 16 amino acids. CDR3 loop: CASSFLPGTGYNEQFF. Here the CDR3 DNA reads TGTGCCAGCAGTTTTCTCCCGGGAACCGGTTACAATGAGCAGTTCTTC.

This chain joins TRBV12-3 or TRBV12-4 and TRBJ2-7, with 10 nucleotides matching TRBD2. With V trimmed by 4 bases and J by 7 bases, 4 bases remained unmatched. The CDR3 length is 13 residues. CDR3 DNA: TGTGCCAGCAGTTCCTGGACTAGCGGTGAGCAGTACTTC. Translated, it gives CASSSWTSGEQYF.

This rearrangement joins TRBV25-1 to TRBJ1-2; D is possibly TRBD1 (5 bases). Germline V CDR1 and CDR2: MGHDK, SYGVNS. The CDR3 runs 14 residues. Trimming took 0 bases from V and 5 from J, leaving 10 bases between them. The DNA of the CDR3 is TGTGCCAGCAGTGAATATCAGGGTGGTTATGGCTACACCTTC. Translating gives CASSEYQGGYGYTF.

This chain links TRBV5-1 with TRBJ1-6; the match to TRBD1 covers 9 bases. This CDR3 is built from 14 residues. Germline V gene lookup returns CDR1 SGHRS and CDR2 YFSETQ. V lost 4 bases to trimming and J lost 9 bases; unmatched junction nucleotides: 5. The CDR3 nucleotides are TGCGCCAGCAGCCGGGACAGGGAAATTTCACCCCTCCACTTT. Translation: CASSRDREISPLHF. The full variable domain, completed using reference TRBV5-1 and TRBJ1-6, is KAGVTQTPRYLIKTRGQQVTLSCSPISGHRSVSWYQQTPGQGLQFLFEYFSETQRNKGNFPGRFSGRQFSNSRSEMNVSTLELGDSALYLCASSRDREISPLHFGNGTRLTVT.

The gene calls are TRBV2 and TRBJ1-5; D not certain. V was shortened by 3 bases and J by 0 bases, with 6 bases between the two germline ends. This CDR3 region has 14 residues. The germline V gene encodes CDR1 SNHLY and CDR2 FYNNEI. CDR3 sequence reads: CASSELFSNQPQHF. In DNA form, the CDR3 reads TGTGCCAGCAGTGAGTTATTTAGCAATCAGCCCCAGCATTTT.

The chain combines TRBV11-3 with TRBJ2-2; 7 positions agree with TRBD1. Germline V CDR1 and CDR2: SGHNT, YENEEA. This CDR3 is built from 18 residues. J lost 5 bases, V lost 0 bases, and 12 bases had no gene match. The CDR3 DNA reads TGTGCCAGCAGCTTAGATGGGCTAGCCCCAGGGGGAACCGGGGAGCTGTTTTTT. Translating it yields CASSLDGLAPGGTGELFF. Based on the CDR3 plus reference TRBV11-3 and TRBJ2-2, the full variable domain is EAGVVQSPRYKIIEKKQPVAFWCNPISGHNTLYWYLQNLGQGPELLIRYENEEAVDDSQLPKDRFSAERLKGVDSTLKIQPAELGDSAVYLCASSLDGLAPGGTGELFFGEGSRLTVL.

V is TRBV5-1 and J is TRBJ2-2, with unresolved D. With 5 bases removed from V and 1 base from J, the gap between germline ends came to 9 bases. The CDR3 sequence is 14 residues long. Germline CDR1 and CDR2: SGHRS and YFSETQ. CDR3 amino acids: CASSLLQNTGELFF. CDR3 DNA sequence: TGCGCCAGCAGTCTGTTACAGAACACCGGGGAGCTGTTTTTT.